The sequence of this T cell receptor beta chain was determined in a study of shared clonotypes between healthy human individuals. Methods used by the authors: Owing to the provision of junction-only sequences devoid of quality scores by immunoSEQ, filtering differed. Repertoires were generated with immunoSEQ multiplex PCR, while TCRdb's copy carries only in-frame clones and drops some. The V and J calls and clone size are taken from that table; D and trimming were inferred from the DNA. The repertoire holds 1,400,000 or so clones, with 97% to 99% as singletons. Naive CD4+ cells were CD45RA-selected; the remaining cells were memory. CDR1 KGHSH and CDR2 LQKENI come from the germline V gene. Trimming took 4 bases from V and 6 from J, leaving 13 bases between them. This CDR3 contains 14 residues.

The material sequenced was naive CD4+ T cells sorted from blood. The subset: CD45RA+ positively selected. V and J are TRBV18 and TRBJ2-1; possibly TRBD2 for D (6 bases). The source of this sequence is a man aged 25 to 45 in good health. Written as DNA, the CDR3 is TGTGCCAGCTCACTGGACTACGCCGGCAATGAGCAGTTCTTC. Protein sequence: CASSLDYAGNEQFF.